A single sample gave rise to the 11 T cell receptor beta chains below, sequenced in a study of metastatic and nonmetastatic thyroid tumors. TCRdb re-clonotyped the PCR reads via MiXCR. The table lists some 83,000 clones, around 12% of them singletons. No treatment of any kind had been given to any patient before thyroid surgery. Specimen: tumor tissue. These TCRs come from a female donor with papillary thyroid cancer or a benign thyroid nodule (not recorded which). Some clones in this sample may be carry-over from other donors' samples.

This clone was seen ten or more times. This sequence joins TRBV29-1 and TRBJ2-7, with D perhaps TRBD2 (5 bases). There are 16 residues in the CDR3. V was shortened by 2 bases and J by 4 bases, with 21 bases between the two germline ends. Germline V gives CDR1 SQVTM, CDR2 ANQGSEA. The CDR3 bases are TGCAGCGTTGAACCGGGGTGGGAGAAGGACCTATACGAGCAGTACTTC. Translated: CSVEPGWEKDLYEQYF.

In its sample, this clone was seen many times. The V gene is TRBV2, the J gene TRBJ2-7; 8 nucleotides align to TRBD1. The CDR3 length is 14 residues. Germline-derived CDR1 and CDR2 are SNHLY and FYNNEI. V gave up 4 bases and J gave up 1 base; unmatched junction bases: 3. CDR3 sequence reads: CASSGTGFSYEQYF. The CDR3 DNA reads TGTGCCAGCAGTGGGACAGGGTTTTCCTACGAGCAGTACTTC.

This clone occurred many times. This chain connects TRBV18 to TRBJ1-6; D may be TRBD1 (5 bases). This CDR3 region has 15 residues. Per germline, CDR1 KGHSH and CDR2 LQKENI. Between the trimmed V and J ends, which lost 1 base and 3 bases, there was a span of 7 bases. Written as DNA, the CDR3 is TGTGCCAGCTCACCACAGCAGGGCTATAATTCACCCCTCCACTTT. Translating gives CASSPQQGYNSPLHF.

This clone was picked up one time. A much larger clone is a single base away; this may be a read error. The chain recombines TRBV5-5 with TRBJ1-3, with D uncertain. Germline values: CDR1 SGHKS, CDR2 YYEKEE (reference sequence). CDR3 size: 15 residues. CDR3 DNA: TGTGCCAGCAACCGCCCCGGGTACTCTGCAAACACCATATATTTT. It specifies CASNRPGYSANTIYF.

This clone has at least ten counts. V is TRBV28 and J is TRBJ1-6, with 7 bases lining up with TRBD1. Per germline, CDR1 MDHEN and CDR2 SYDVKM. CDR3 length: 16 residues. Trimming removed 6 bases from V and 0 bases from J; junction bases left unmatched: 5. CDR3: CASRPTGSSYNSPLHF. CDR3 DNA sequence: TGTGCCAGCAGGCCGACAGGGAGCTCCTATAATTCACCCCTCCACTTT.

This clone was observed many times. The V gene is TRBV2, the J gene TRBJ2-7; D not certain. Trimming pared 5 bases from V and 6 bases from J, leaving 17 bases between. This CDR3 is 14 amino acids long. From germline, CDR1 is SNHLY and CDR2 FYNNEI. DNA for the CDR3: TGTGCCAGCAGTCCGGCCCCCAGTGGTCGCGAGCAGTACTTC. It encodes CASSPAPSGREQYF.

Of note for this clone: A much bigger clone sits one base away, suggesting this may be a read error. The chain carries TRBV6-1 and TRBJ1-5; D might be TRBD1 (6 bases). Trimming stripped 5 bases from V and 5 bases from J, with 7 bases between. The germline V gene has CDR1 MNHNS and CDR2 SASEGT. This CDR3 region has 12 residues. The CDR3 region has the DNA TGTGCCAGCAGTAGGGGGGATCAGCCCCAGCATTTT. It specifies CASSRGDQPQHF.

This clone was detected many times. V and J are TRBV19 and TRBJ1-2; 9 nucleotides match TRBD1. Germline V gives CDR1 LNHDA, CDR2 SQIVND (reference sequence). The CDR3 totals 14 residues. The trim removed 4 bases at V and 4 bases at J, leaving 4 bases unmatched. The CDR3, as DNA: TGTGCCAGTAGTAGAGGGACAGGGTCCTATGGCTACACCTTC. This translates into CASSRGTGSYGYTF.

Many counts were recorded for this clone. The chain is built from TRBV2 and TRBJ2-5; D gene ambiguous. The V end lost 2 bases, the J end lost 13 bases, and 11 bases lay between the germline ends. Per germline, CDR1 SNHLY and CDR2 FYNNEI. The CDR3 consists of 11 residues. The CDR3 spells CASSELVSRYF. The CDR3 DNA reads as TGTGCCAGCAGTGAACTCGTCTCCCGGTACTTC.

To note about this clone: One end of the junction does not line up with germline, which may come from a read error. This sequence joins TRBV28 and TRBJ1-1, with D unresolved. Looked up from germline, CDR1 is MDHEN and CDR2 is SYDVKM. This CDR3 is 13 amino acids long. CDR3 sequence: CASSPSVNAEAFF. CDR3 DNA sequence: TGTGCCAGCAGCCCGTCCGTGAACGCTGAAGCTTTCTTT. The complete variable domain, with remaining parts taken from reference TRBV28 and TRBJ1-1, reads DVKVTQSSRYLVKRTGEKVFLECVQDMDHENMFWYRQDPGLGLRLIYFSYDVKMKEKGDIPEGYSVSREKKERFSLILESASTNQTSMYLCASSPSVNAEAFFGQGTRLTVV.

This clone was picked up many times. J is TRBJ1-2 and V is TRBV28; 10 nucleotides align to TRBD1. In germline, CDR1 is MDHEN, CDR2 SYDVKM. CDR3 length equals 14 residues. The trim removed 6 bases at V and 6 bases at J, leaving 7 bases unmatched. The CDR3 protein is CASRTTGGGDGYTF. The CDR3 bases are TGTGCCAGCAGGACGACAGGGGGCGGGGATGGCTACACCTTC.